The 29 T cell receptor beta chains reported below all come from one sample, sequenced in a study of T-cell memory formation after mild COVID-19. Using its own MiXCR run on the 5' RACE reads, TCRdb lists one record per CDR3 protein. The sample carries 550,000 to 600,000 distinct CDR3 sequences, about a fifth recorded once. The sequencing input was PBMCs or a T cell subset sorted from them (not recorded which). These TCRs come from an adult woman who had mild COVID-19 (a few samples of this study predate the infection). Cell type and time point are not known.

This clonotype turned up a few times. The chain links TRBV12-3 or TRBV12-4 to TRBJ2-3; 8 bases agree with TRBD1. This CDR3 contains 15 residues. Trimming removed 6 bases from V and 2 bases from J; junction bases left unmatched: 7. CDR3 coding DNA: TGTGCCAGCAGGCCCCAGACAGGGGCCACAGATACGCAGTATTTT. Its protein product is CASRPQTGATDTQYF.

This chain connects TRBV7-2 to TRBJ2-1, with D possibly TRBD2 on 6 matching bases. Germline CDR1 SGHTA, CDR2 FQGNSA. V was pared by 5 bases and J by 10 bases, with 12 bases between. This CDR3 has 12 amino acids. Here the CDR3 reads CASSTLAGEQFF. The CDR3 DNA reads as TGTGCCAGCAGCACTCTCGCGGGAGAGCAGTTCTTC.

The table lists this clonotype with a few counts. The chain couples TRBV20-1 to TRBJ2-1; D assignment may be TRBD1 or TRBD2 (5 bases each). The CDR3 is 14 amino acids. V lost 3 bases and J 12 bases, leaving 21 bases between the germline ends. From germline, CDR1 is DFQATT and CDR2 SNEGSKA (reference sequence). DNA for the CDR3: TGCAGTGCTAGGCCCCCCGGAGAGTGGGGGAGGCAGTTCTTC. Translating gives CSARPPGEWGRQFF.

This clonotype was observed a handful of times. The rearrangement uses TRBV7-2 and TRBJ2-1, with 9 bases matching TRBD2. Germline CDR1 is SGHTA and CDR2 is FQGNSA. This CDR3 has 16 amino acids. V shed 3 bases, J shed 5 bases, and the junction held 8 bases outside the gene matches. The CDR3 coding sequence is TGTGCCAGCAGCTTTGTAGCGGGAGCGGTCGACAATGAGCAGTTCTTC. Its protein product is CASSFVAGAVDNEQFF. The entire variable domain, with the rest obtained from reference TRBV7-2 and TRBJ2-1, is as follows: GAGVSQSPSNKVTEKGKDVELRCDPISGHTALYWYRQSLGQGLEFLIYFQGNSAPDKSGLPSDRFSAERTGGSVSTLTIQRTQQEDSAVYLCASSFVAGAVDNEQFFGPGTRLTVL.

The rearrangement links TRBV6-1 to TRBJ2-3; 11 bases agree with TRBD2. The germline gives CDR1 MNHNS, CDR2 SASEGT. The CDR3 length is 17 residues. V trimming: 0 bases; J trimming: 2 bases; junction bases outside the gene matches: 4. The CDR3 sequence: CASSEASSGRSTDTQYF. In DNA, the CDR3 is TGTGCCAGCAGTGAAGCTTCTAGCGGGAGGTCCACAGATACGCAGTATTTT.

The chain is built from TRBV29-1 and TRBJ1-2; D is possibly TRBD1 (6 bases). Trimming removed 3 bases from V and 4 bases from J, with 15 bases in between. Germline V gives CDR1 SQVTM, CDR2 ANQGSEA. This CDR3 is 14 amino acids long. The CDR3 region is CSVDPQGSVYGYTF. As DNA, the CDR3 is TGCAGCGTTGACCCACAGGGCTCCGTCTATGGCTACACCTTC.

V usage is TRBV6-6 and J usage is TRBJ1-6; D is uncertain. The CDR3 is made up of 15 amino acids. Germline V gene data show CDR1 as MNHNY and CDR2 as SVGAGI (reference sequence). V lost 1 base and J lost 6, with 10 bases in between. The CDR3: CASSYYEYFNSPLHF. DNA of the CDR3: TGTGCCAGCAGTTACTATGAATACTTTAATTCACCCCTCCACTTT.

The chain employs TRBV24-1 and TRBJ2-5, with TRBD1 matching 12 bases. This CDR3 region has 15 residues. Per the germline V gene, CDR1 is KGHDR and CDR2 is SFDVKD. The V gene end was trimmed by 5 bases and the J gene end by 3 bases; junction bases not matched to a gene: 3. The CDR3 region is CATSVGTGGKETQYF. As DNA, the CDR3 is TGTGCCACCAGTGTAGGGACAGGGGGCAAAGAGACCCAGTACTTC.

The chain recombines TRBV6-5 with TRBJ1-1, with D unclear. The V end lost 4 bases, the J end lost 2 bases, and 14 bases lay between the germline ends. From germline, CDR1 is MNHEY and CDR2 SVGAGI. The CDR3 is 15 amino acids. DNA for the CDR3: TGTGCCAGCAGTTGGGCCGGCACCCTAAACACTGAAGCTTTCTTT. Translated: CASSWAGTLNTEAFF.

The V gene is TRBV4-3, the J gene TRBJ2-1; maybe TRBD2 (6 bases). CDR3 length equals 16 residues. Trimming removed 3 bases at V and 7 bases at J, with 19 bases between. Germline V gene data show CDR1 as LGHNA and CDR2 as YSLEER. The CDR3 here is CASSQRDSPFLNEQFF. CDR3 nucleotides: TGCGCCAGCAGCCAGCGGGACTCCCCCTTTTTAAATGAGCAGTTCTTC.

The genes are TRBV7-2 and TRBJ2-5; 14 bases map to TRBD2. Germline CDR1 and CDR2: SGHTA and FQGNSA. Trimming removed 1 base from V and 5 bases from J; junction bases left unmatched: 6. The CDR3 consists of 17 residues. CDR3 residues: CASSLGPGLAGVETQYF. The CDR3 coding sequence is TGTGCCAGCAGCTTAGGACCGGGACTAGCGGGAGTTGAGACCCAGTACTTC.

The chain combines TRBV3-1 with TRBJ1-2; D gene ambiguous. Germline V lookup: CDR1 LGHDT, CDR2 YNNKEL (reference sequence). There are 15 residues in the CDR3. V lost 4 bases and J 3 bases, leaving 15 bases between the germline ends. CDR3 sequence: CASSPLGGSYYGYTF. The DNA of the CDR3 is TGTGCCAGCAGCCCACTGGGAGGGTCGTACTATGGCTACACCTTC.

The CDR3 reads CASSLEGRVPSSYNEQFF. CDR3 nucleotides: TGTGCCAGCAGTTTAGAAGGGCGGGTGCCGAGCTCCTACAATGAGCAGTTCTTC. The chain joins TRBV12-3 or TRBV12-4 to TRBJ2-1, with D perhaps TRBD2 (5 bases). The CDR3 covers 18 residues. Trimming removed 1 base from V and 0 bases from J, with 16 bases in between.

V and J are TRBV6-5 and TRBJ2-6; the match to TRBD1 covers 7 bases. The CDR3 runs to 18 residues. The trim removed 9 bases at V and 0 bases at J, leaving 14 bases unmatched. From germline, CDR1 is MNHEY and CDR2 SVGAGI. The CDR3 DNA sequence: TGTGCCAGTAAACGCCGACCAGGGGGATTCTCTGGGGCCAACGTCCTGACTTTC. Protein: CASKRRPGGFSGANVLTF.

V and J are TRBV20-1 and TRBJ2-2, with 9 bases fitting TRBD1. Germline-derived CDR1 and CDR2 are DFQATT and SNEGSKA (reference sequence). The CDR3 has 14 residues. V shed 6 bases, J shed 4 bases, and the junction held 6 bases outside the gene matches. CDR3 nucleotide sequence: TGCAGTGCCCGAAGACAGGGGGGCACCGGGGAGCTGTTTTTT. Translated, it gives CSARRQGGTGELFF.

This clonotype was seen a handful of times. The chain links TRBV4-3 to TRBJ2-5, with TRBD1 matching 7 bases. The germline V gene encodes CDR1 LGHNA and CDR2 YSLEER. The CDR3 extends over 14 amino acids. V shed 1 base, J shed 9 bases, and the junction held 8 bases outside the gene matches. CDR3: CASSQGQGGGSQYF. DNA for the CDR3: TGCGCCAGCAGCCAAGGACAGGGCGGTGGGTCCCAGTACTTC.

This sequence joins TRBV11-3 and TRBJ2-1; 8 positions agree with TRBD2. CDR3 size: 15 residues. From germline, CDR1 is SGHNT and CDR2 YENEEA. V shed 4 bases, J shed 3 bases, and the junction held 5 bases outside the gene matches. The CDR3 spells CASSYGLALYNEQFF. CDR3 DNA: TGTGCCAGCAGCTACGGACTAGCACTCTACAATGAGCAGTTCTTC.

This clonotype has more than one count but fewer than ten. The gene calls are TRBV7-2 and TRBJ2-5, with no clear D. There are 15 residues in the CDR3. V lost 6 bases and J 1 base, leaving 15 bases between the germline ends. Germline V gives CDR1 SGHTA, CDR2 FQGNSA. CDR3 nucleotides: TGTGCCAGCAGTGTCCTTACAACCATCCAAGAGACCCAGTACTTC. Translated: CASSVLTTIQETQYF.

This clonotype was picked up a small number of times. This rearrangement joins TRBV20-1 to TRBJ2-3, with D possibly matching TRBD1 (6 bases). CDR3 length equals 13 residues. In germline, CDR1 is DFQATT, CDR2 SNEGSKA (reference sequence). V lost 3 bases to trimming and J lost 9 bases, with 16 bases between them. The CDR3 DNA sequence: TGCAGTGCTAGGGGGTGGACAGTCGACACGCAGTATTTT. It encodes CSARGWTVDTQYF.

This clonotype was counted a few times. The genes are TRBV7-8 and TRBJ2-3, with 11 bases lining up with TRBD2. Germline loops: CDR1 SGHVS, CDR2 FQNEAQ. The CDR3 covers 16 residues. The junction had 4 bases not matched to a gene; V was cut back by 1 base and J by 4 bases. CDR3 DNA: TGTGCCAGCAGCTTAGGACTAGCGGGATCAGCAGATACGCAGTATTTT. Residues: CASSLGLAGSADTQYF.

This clonotype was seen a single time. J is TRBJ1-1 and V is TRBV7-9, with D perhaps matching TRBD1 (6 bases). Germline V CDR1 and CDR2: SEHNR, FQNEAQ (reference sequence). The CDR3 spans 15 residues. V lost 0 bases and J lost 4, with 12 bases in between. As DNA, the CDR3 is TGTGCCAGCAGCTTAGCAGGACAGCAGTTCACTGAAGCTTTCTTT. It is translated as CASSLAGQQFTEAFF.

This clonotype was counted many times. This may stem from a read error, because a much larger clone lies one nucleotide away. V gene TRBV7-6 combines with J gene TRBJ2-1; TRBD2 matches 9 bases. The trim removed 1 base at V and 5 bases at J, leaving 3 bases unmatched. This CDR3 is built from 15 residues. Germline-derived CDR1 and CDR2 are SGHVS and FNYEAQ. For the CDR3, the DNA is TGTGCCAGCAGCTTAGGCGGGAGGGCCGACAATGAGCAGTTCTTC. It specifies CASSLGGRADNEQFF.

This clonotype was picked up a small number of times. The chain is built from TRBV3-1 and TRBJ1-1; 7 bases map to TRBD1. V was pared by 4 bases and J by 0 bases, with 5 bases of the junction left unmatched. The germline V gene encodes CDR1 LGHDT and CDR2 YNNKEL (reference sequence). This CDR3 is built from 15 residues. The CDR3 sequence: CASSLPGQLNTEAFF. The CDR3 DNA follows: TGTGCCAGCAGCCTACCGGGACAGCTGAACACTGAAGCTTTCTTT. The variable domain in full, completed from reference TRBV3-1 and TRBJ1-1, reads DTAVSQTPKYLVTQMGNDKSIKCEQNLGHDTMYWYKQDSKKFLKIMFSYNNKELIINETVPNRFSPKSPDKAHLNLHINSLELGDSAVYFCASSLPGQLNTEAFFGQGTRLTVV.

This clonotype was found a few times. The chain uses TRBV13 and TRBJ2-7; TRBD2 aligns across 8 bases. V shed 10 bases, J shed 6 bases, and the junction held 8 bases outside the gene matches. The CDR3 extends over 12 amino acids. From germline, CDR1 is PRHDT and CDR2 FYEKMQ (reference sequence). This CDR3 is CATSGGEREQYF. The CDR3 DNA follows: TGTGCCACCTCGGGGGGGGAGCGCGAGCAGTACTTC.

The chain carries TRBV4-3 and TRBJ1-5; D gene uncertain. This CDR3 comprises 14 residues. CDR1 LGHNA and CDR2 YSLEER come from the germline V gene. The V gene lost 1 base and the J gene lost 3 bases, with 7 bases spanning the gap. CDR3 DNA sequence: TGCGCCAGCAGCCAAGTAAATGACAATCAGCCCCAGCATTTT. Translation: CASSQVNDNQPQHF.

Points on this clonotype: At one of its ends the junction is not consistent with the germline gene, which may arise from a read error. The J gene is TRBJ1-2, the V gene TRBV5-4, with TRBD1 matching 7 bases. CDR1 and CDR2 from the germline V gene are SGHNT and YYREEE (reference sequence). The CDR3 is 14 amino acids. The CDR3 is CASSSPQGSGGYTF. In nucleotides, the CDR3 is TGTGCAAGCAGCTCGCCACAGGGGAGCGGGGGCTACACCTTC.

The rearrangement joins TRBV13 to TRBJ2-2, with D possibly being TRBD1 or TRBD2 (5 bases each). Trimming left V 2 bases short and J 0 bases short, with 10 bases between. This CDR3 has 16 amino acids. The germline CDR1 and CDR2 sequences are PRHDT and FYEKMQ (reference sequence). Here the CDR3 reads CASSLSGQTNTGELFF. The CDR3 DNA reads TGTGCCAGCAGCTTATCGGGGCAGACGAACACCGGGGAGCTGTTTTTT.

This chain connects TRBV3-1 to TRBJ2-7, with 9 bases aligning to TRBD1. The V gene's germline CDR1 is LGHDT and CDR2 YNNKEL (reference sequence). Losses at the gene ends were 2 bases for V and 4 bases for J; bases not matched to a gene: 6. This CDR3 spans 15 amino acids. CDR3: CASSQMGQGAYEQYF. The CDR3 nucleotides are TGTGCCAGCAGCCAAATGGGACAGGGTGCATACGAGCAGTACTTC.

The genes are TRBV11-3 and TRBJ2-7; TRBD1 is a possible D gene (5 bases). CDR1 and CDR2 (germline): SGHNT, YENEEA. V was shortened by 1 base and J by 2 bases, with 12 bases between the two germline ends. CDR3 length equals 15 residues. CDR3 sequence: CASSLGGGNPYEQYF. The CDR3 nucleotides are TGTGCCAGCAGCTTAGGGGGCGGTAACCCCTACGAGCAGTACTTC.